The next 26 T cell receptor beta chains were all read from a single sample in a study of cytomegalovirus exposure and HLA in healthy donors. The PCR was carried out with 60 Vbeta primers and 13 Jbeta primers. TCRdb's table, derived via immunoSEQ multiplex PCR, lists solely in-frame clones and lacks some. Among roughly 150,000 clones listed, 85% were seen once. Sequenced: PBMCs. The receptors stem from a boy aged 2-15 years in good health and CMV-seronegative.

In nucleotides, the CDR3 is TGTGCCAGCAGCTTAGCGGCTAGCGGGATAGAGACCCAGTACTTC. Translation gives CASSLAASGIETQYF. This chain joins TRBV7-2 and TRBJ2-5; 9 nucleotides align to TRBD2. V lost 0 bases, J lost 4 bases, and 3 bases stayed unmatched. The germline V gene encodes CDR1 SGHTA and CDR2 FQGNSA. The CDR3 has 15 residues.

This clone was detected once. V is TRBV4-1 and J is TRBJ2-1, with 8 bases aligning to TRBD2. Germline-derived CDR1 and CDR2 are MGHRA and YSYEKL. This CDR3 region has 15 residues. V lost 8 bases to trimming and J lost 6 bases; unmatched junction nucleotides: 12. CDR3 protein: CASGSPGTRPNEQFF. The DNA for the CDR3 is TGCGCCAGCGGCTCCCCGGGGACTAGGCCCAATGAGCAGTTCTTC.

This chain joins TRBV13 and TRBJ1-1, with 11 nucleotides matching TRBD1. The junction had 9 bases not matched to a gene; V was cut back by 3 bases and J by 0 bases. The germline gives CDR1 PRHDT, CDR2 FYEKMQ (reference sequence). CDR3 length equals 18 residues. The CDR3 protein is CASSLALGQGGVNTEAFF. As DNA, the CDR3 is TGTGCCAGCAGCTTGGCCCTGGGACAGGGGGGTGTGAACACTGAAGCTTTCTTT. The full variable domain, completed using reference TRBV13 and TRBJ1-1, is AAGVIQSPRHLIKEKRETATLKCYPIPRHDTVYWYQQGPGQDPQFLISFYEKMQSDKGSIPDRFSAQQFSDYHSELNMSSLELGDSALYFCASSLALGQGGVNTEAFFGQGTRLTVV.

The J gene is TRBJ1-1, the V gene TRBV27, with D perhaps TRBD1 (6 bases). CDR3 size: 13 residues. V lost 5 bases and J lost 5, with 12 bases in between. Germline values: CDR1 MNHEY, CDR2 SMNVEV (reference sequence). This CDR3 reads CASSLQGRTEAFF. The CDR3 DNA reads TGTGCCAGCAGTCTACAGGGACGGACTGAAGCTTTCTTT.

The rearrangement uses TRBV6-5 and TRBJ1-2; 10 bases are a match to TRBD1. The J segment lost 5 bases and the V segment lost 2 bases, leaving 2 bases of the junction unmatched. The CDR3 has 14 amino acids. In germline, CDR1 is MNHEY, CDR2 SVGAGI. The CDR3 reads CASSYGDRGYGYTF. The CDR3 nucleotides are TGTGCCAGCAGTTACGGGGACAGGGGATATGGCTACACCTTC.

The rearrangement uses TRBV11-2 and TRBJ2-6, with a tentative D call TRBD2 (5 bases). V gave up 2 bases and J gave up 4 bases, with 12 bases separating them. The CDR3 loop spans 16 amino acids. From germline, CDR1 is SGHAT and CDR2 FQNNGV. CDR3 amino acids: CASSLPVPGGANVLTF. CDR3 sequence (DNA): TGTGCCAGCAGCTTACCCGTACCGGGGGGGGCCAACGTCCTGACTTTC.

This clone was counted between two and nine times. CDR3 DNA: TGTGCCAGCAAGTCCCCGGGGGGGGCTGACTATGGCTACACCTTC. It codes for CASKSPGGADYGYTF. This chain joins TRBV28 and TRBJ1-2; TRBD1 is a possible D gene (6 bases). The V gene's germline CDR1 is MDHEN and CDR2 SYDVKM. V lost 7 bases, J lost 3 bases, and 18 bases lay in between. CDR3 length equals 15 residues.

The genes are TRBV27 and TRBJ2-3, with a tentative D call TRBD1 (5 bases). The CDR3 totals 15 residues. Germline V CDR1 and CDR2: MNHEY, SMNVEV (reference sequence). The V end was cut by 3 bases, the J end by 3 bases, with 13 bases between. Here the CDR3 DNA reads TGTGCCAGCAGTTTGGAGCAGGGTAGGACAGATACGCAGTATTTT. Protein: CASSLEQGRTDTQYF.

This chain joins TRBV28 and TRBJ1-1; D not certain. V lost 2 bases and J 4 bases, leaving 14 bases between the germline ends. This CDR3 region has 15 residues. The V gene's germline CDR1 is MDHEN and CDR2 SYDVKM. CDR3 protein: CASSLRGPVVTEAFF. CDR3 coding DNA: TGTGCCAGCAGTTTACGAGGGCCGGTCGTCACTGAAGCTTTCTTT.

The V gene is TRBV5-1, the J gene TRBJ2-1, with D possibly being TRBD1 (5 bases). The CDR3 consists of 16 residues. Germline loops: CDR1 SGHRS, CDR2 YFSETQ. The V and J ends lost 0 bases and 2 bases respectively, with 12 bases between them. CDR3: CASSLAEAGPYNEQFF. In nucleotides, the CDR3 is TGCGCCAGCAGCTTGGCCGAGGCAGGGCCCTACAATGAGCAGTTCTTC.

V gene TRBV28 combines with J gene TRBJ2-7, with TRBD1 matching over 8 bases. Germline values: CDR1 MDHEN, CDR2 SYDVKM. The CDR3 runs 15 residues. V shed 5 bases and J 3 bases; nucleotides not matched to a gene: 9. In DNA, the CDR3 is TGTGCCAGCAGTCCCCCGGGACAGGTATTCTACGAGCAGTACTTC. Translation: CASSPPGQVFYEQYF.

The J gene is TRBJ2-3, the V gene TRBV27; tentatively, D is TRBD2 (6 bases). The CDR3 sequence is 15 residues long. Germline V gene sequence: CDR1 MNHEY, CDR2 SMNVEV (reference sequence). The V end was cut by 3 bases, the J end by 4 bases, with 14 bases between. CDR3 bases: TGTGCCAGCAGTTTGCGGGGCGGAAGCCCAGATACGCAGTATTTT. Its protein product is CASSLRGGSPDTQYF.

The chain has TRBV10-3 and TRBJ1-1, with 8 bases identical to TRBD1. Germline values: CDR1 ENHRY, CDR2 SYGVKD. The CDR3 has 14 residues. The V gene end was trimmed by 4 bases and the J gene end by 7 bases; junction bases not matched to a gene: 8. CDR3 DNA: TGTGCCATCAGTGGAACAGGGGGAGGCCATGAAGCTTTCTTT. The encoded protein is CAISGTGGGHEAFF.

This chain links TRBV4-2 with TRBJ2-1, with TRBD2 identical over 10 bases. The CDR3 has 17 residues. Germline trimming cut 4 bases from V and 8 bases from J; bases unmatched to any gene: 14. Germline V gene lookup returns CDR1 LGHNA and CDR2 YNFKEQ. The DNA for the CDR3 is TGTGCCAGCAGCCCCATGGGGGGAGCGGGAGGGCCAGATGAGCAGTTCTTC. Its translation is CASSPMGGAGGPDEQFF.

The chain joins TRBV14 to TRBJ2-1; 14 bases agree with TRBD2. Losses at the gene ends were 1 base for V and 6 bases for J; bases not matched to a gene: 2. Germline V CDR1 and CDR2: SGHDN, FVKESK. The CDR3 has 16 residues. Written as DNA, the CDR3 is TGTGCCAGCAGCCAAGGACTAGCGGGGGGGGGCAATGAGCAGTTCTTC. This translates into CASSQGLAGGGNEQFF.

J is TRBJ2-7 and V is TRBV4-2; D uncertain. The CDR3 loop spans 15 amino acids. Germline CDR1 and CDR2: LGHNA and YNFKEQ. With 0 bases removed from V and 3 bases from J, the gap between germline ends came to 12 bases. CDR3 nucleotides: TGTGCCAGCAGCCAAGAGACTCTGGGTTTCTACGAGCAGTACTTC. Translating gives CASSQETLGFYEQYF.

The chain joins TRBV4-1 to TRBJ1-4; 9 bases match TRBD1. This CDR3 comprises 15 residues. Germline-derived CDR1 and CDR2 are MGHRA and YSYEKL. V trimming: 5 bases; J trimming: 5 bases; junction bases outside the gene matches: 6. CDR3 coding DNA: TGCGCCAGCAGCACCCTGACAGGGGGGAATGAAAAACTGTTTTTT. This sequence encodes CASSTLTGGNEKLFF.

The V and J genes are TRBV7-9 and TRBJ2-1; maybe TRBD2 (5 bases). The CDR3 runs to 13 residues. Trimming removed 4 bases at V and 5 bases at J, with 9 bases between. Per germline, CDR1 SEHNR and CDR2 FQNEAQ (reference sequence). CDR3 loop: CASSSQTNNEQFF. The CDR3 nucleotides read TGTGCCAGCAGCTCCCAGACTAACAATGAGCAGTTCTTC.

This CDR3 reads CASTGTYEQYF. For the CDR3, the DNA is TGTGCCAGCACGGGAACCTACGAGCAGTACTTC. This sequence joins TRBV6-9 and TRBJ2-7; a possible D gene is TRBD2 (5 bases). Trimming left V 7 bases short and J 2 bases short, with 6 bases between. Germline loops: CDR1 MNHGY, CDR2 SVAAGI. The CDR3 has 11 residues.

The rearrangement uses TRBV2 and TRBJ1-4; no definite D call. Trimming pared 10 bases from V and 0 bases from J, leaving 12 bases between. The length of the CDR3 is 14 residues. Germline CDR1 is SNHLY and CDR2 is FYNNEI. The CDR3 region has the DNA TGTGCCAACCGGAGGGTTGCAACTAATGAAAAACTGTTTTTT. Residues: CANRRVATNEKLFF.

This chain links TRBV15 with TRBJ2-7, with 7 bases lining up with TRBD2. The CDR3 totals 14 residues. Germline V gene lookup returns CDR1 LNHNV and CDR2 YYDKDF (reference sequence). V lost 4 bases to trimming and J lost 0 bases; unmatched junction nucleotides: 3. This chain's CDR3 is CATSKAGSSYEQYF. As DNA, the CDR3 is TGTGCCACCAGCAAAGCGGGGAGCTCCTACGAGCAGTACTTC.

Only a few counts were recorded for this clone. The chain couples TRBV30 to TRBJ2-7, with D perhaps matching TRBD2 (5 bases). The V end lost 0 bases, the J end lost 5 bases, and 11 bases lay between the germline ends. CDR1 is GTSNPN and CDR2 is SVGIG in the germline V gene (reference sequence). There are 13 residues in the CDR3. CDR3 in DNA: TGTGCCTGGAGTGTACTTAGAGGGAACGAGCAGTACTTC. Translating it yields CAWSVLRGNEQYF. The full variable domain, rest sourced from reference TRBV30 and TRBJ2-7, is SQTIHQWPATLVQPVGSPLSLECTVEGTSNPNLYWYRQAAGRGLQLLFYSVGIGQISSEVPQNLSASRPQDRQFILSSKKLLLSDSGFYLCAWSVLRGNEQYFGPGTRLTVT.

This chain connects TRBV4-1 to TRBJ1-1; no clear D gene. In germline, CDR1 is MGHRA, CDR2 YSYEKL. The CDR3 covers 14 residues. The V gene lost 4 bases and the J gene lost 6 bases, with 15 bases spanning the gap. The CDR3 bases are TGCGCCAGCAGCCTTTTTTTCGCCGAGGCTGAAGCTTTCTTT. The encoded protein is CASSLFFAEAEAFF.

The rearrangement uses TRBV4-2 and TRBJ2-5; 9 positions match TRBD1. CDR1 is LGHNA and CDR2 is YNFKEQ in the germline V gene. Trimming cost V 4 bases and J 1 base; bases outside gene matches: 7. CDR3 length: 16 amino acids. As DNA, the CDR3 is TGTGCCAGCAGCCGAACCGGGGGACAGGGCCAAGAGACCCAGTACTTC. Translated, it gives CASSRTGGQGQETQYF.

This chain's CDR3 is CSVGDRGNTGELFF. For the CDR3, the DNA is TGCAGCGTTGGGGACAGGGGGAACACCGGGGAGCTGTTTTTT. J is TRBJ2-2 and V is TRBV29-1; 10 bases align to TRBD1. The J segment lost 1 base and the V segment lost 4 bases, leaving 0 bases of the junction unmatched. This CDR3 comprises 14 residues. Germline assignment: CDR1 SQVTM and CDR2 ANQGSEA.

V gene TRBV6-5 combines with J gene TRBJ1-1; possibly TRBD1 for D (5 bases). CDR1 and CDR2 from the germline V gene are MNHEY and SVGAGI. V lost 2 bases to trimming and J lost 6 bases, with 10 bases between them. CDR3 length: 13 amino acids. For the CDR3, the DNA is TGTGCCAGCAGTTACGGGGGGGTAGCTGAAGCTTTCTTT. Its protein product is CASSYGGVAEAFF.